This TCR beta chain was recovered during a study of blood T cell repertoires in COVID-19. About the study: T cells, B-cell-depleted T cells, or PBMCs supplied cDNA or gDNA.

In the original processing: For nucleated cells, counts were estimated from reference gene primer amplification. Here immunoSEQ multiplex PCR was the method, and the copy in TCRdb shows in-frame clones only, minus some. V, J and clone size were drawn from that table, and D and trimming were deduced from the DNA. The repertoire holds over 100,000 clones, with more than 75% as singletons. Looked up from germline, CDR1 is SGHRS and CDR2 is YFSETQ. This CDR3 is 18 amino acids long. V was pared by 3 bases and J by 7 bases, with 11 bases of the junction left unmatched. The sequenced sample was peripheral blood. The chain employs TRBV5-1 and TRBJ2-1; 15 nucleotides agree with TRBD2. This receptor was taken from a human donor in a cohort sampled during active COVID-19. This CDR3 is CASSSGRTSGGATNEQFF. CDR3 bases: TGCGCCAGCAGCTCCGGAAGGACTAGCGGGGGGGCAACGAATGAGCAGTTCTTC.